One sample yielded the 26 T cell receptor beta chains listed below, sequenced in a study of response to subunit inactivated influenza vaccine. TCRdb ran MiXCR on the RT-PCR reads and lists one entry per CDR3 protein. The profile shows roughly 760,000 distinct CDR3 sequences, 21% of them singletons. Specimen: PBMCs from blood, collected 5 days after vaccination. The receptors come from a man in his forties or fifties who received an inactivated influenza vaccine.

The CDR3 nucleotides are TGTGCCAGCAGTGATAACGCCGACGGGGCCAACGTCCTGACTTTC. This encodes CASSDNADGANVLTF. The rearrangement joins TRBV9 to TRBJ2-6; D call uncertain. V lost 5 bases and J 4 bases, leaving 13 bases between the germline ends. The CDR3 covers 15 residues. Germline CDR1 SGDLS, CDR2 YYNGEE.

This clonotype was seen a handful of times. The chain couples TRBV29-1 to TRBJ2-7; 9 bases line up with TRBD1. Trimming removed 2 bases from V and 4 bases from J; junction bases left unmatched: 6. This CDR3 spans 14 amino acids. The germline V gene encodes CDR1 SQVTM and CDR2 ANQGSEA. The CDR3 is CSVELRDREYEQYF. The CDR3 DNA sequence: TGCAGCGTTGAACTGCGGGACAGGGAGTACGAGCAGTACTTC.

This clonotype was detected only a few times. The genes are TRBV5-1 and TRBJ1-5; D is possibly TRBD1 (6 bases). CDR3 length: 15 residues. Trimming pared 0 bases from V and 4 bases from J, leaving 11 bases between. Looked up from germline, CDR1 is SGHRS and CDR2 is YFSETQ. Here the CDR3 reads CASSLDGTQNQPQHF. CDR3 bases: TGCGCCAGCAGCTTGGACGGGACACAGAATCAGCCCCAGCATTTT. Using reference TRBV5-1 and TRBJ1-5 for the parts outside the CDR3, the full variable domain is KAGVTQTPRYLIKTRGQQVTLSCSPISGHRSVSWYQQTPGQGLQFLFEYFSETQRNKGNFPGRFSGRQFSNSRSEMNVSTLELGDSALYLCASSLDGTQNQPQHFGDGTRLSIL.

DNA for the CDR3: TGCAGTGCTAGAGGTAGTGTCAGGGAGCAGTACTTC. As protein: CSARGSVREQYF. The chain links TRBV20-1 to TRBJ2-7; D not resolved. The CDR3 consists of 12 residues. Deletions cut 1 base from V and 7 bases from J, with 11 bases between. Germline V lookup: CDR1 DFQATT, CDR2 SNEGSKA (reference sequence).

This clonotype was observed at least ten times. The chain combines TRBV20-1 with TRBJ1-1; TRBD1 might be the D (5 bases). Germline V gene lookup returns CDR1 DFQATT and CDR2 SNEGSKA (reference sequence). This CDR3 is built from 13 residues. V was trimmed by 4 bases and J by 8 bases, leaving 17 bases between them. In DNA form, the CDR3 reads TGCAGTGCTAACCCCTGGGGGATCAGAGAAGCTTTCTTT. This translates into CSANPWGIREAFF.

This clonotype was seen only a few times. The V gene is TRBV28, the J gene TRBJ2-7; D may be TRBD1 (6 bases). Trimming left V 3 bases short and J 3 bases short, with 15 bases between. Germline assignment: CDR1 MDHEN and CDR2 SYDVKM. CDR3 length equals 15 residues. CDR3 residues: CASSFTWGLLYEQYF. CDR3 nucleotides: TGTGCCAGCAGTTTCACCTGGGGGCTTCTCTACGAGCAGTACTTC.

The genes are TRBV20-1 and TRBJ2-7, with a weak D call TRBD2 (5 bases). The germline gives CDR1 DFQATT, CDR2 SNEGSKA (reference sequence). CDR3 length equals 14 residues. V dropped 0 bases and J dropped 3 bases, with 12 bases sitting between them. Written as DNA, the CDR3 is TGCAGTGCTAGAGAATTCGGGGTAGTCTACGAGCAGTACTTC. Translated: CSAREFGVVYEQYF.

A few counts support this clonotype. V and J are TRBV7-9 and TRBJ2-7; D assignment may be TRBD1 or TRBD2 (5 bases each). V lost 5 bases, J lost 2 bases, and 7 bases lay in between. Per germline, CDR1 SEHNR and CDR2 FQNEAQ (reference sequence). This CDR3 contains 12 residues. Here the CDR3 reads CASSGDPYEQYF. CDR3 sequence (DNA): TGTGCCAGCAGCGGGGACCCCTACGAGCAGTACTTC.

The gene calls are TRBV2 and TRBJ2-5; D remains ambiguous. CDR3 length: 15 amino acids. The germline V and J ends were trimmed by 2 bases and 4 bases, with 14 bases remaining between them. CDR1 is SNHLY, CDR2 FYNNEI, per germline. The CDR3 sequence: CASSEFRLGGETQYF. CDR3 sequence (DNA): TGTGCCAGCAGTGAATTCCGGCTAGGCGGAGAGACCCAGTACTTC.

The DNA for the CDR3 is TGTGCCATCAGTGATCGACCTGGGGCCAACGTCCTGACTTTC. Translating gives CAISDRPGANVLTF. This rearrangement joins TRBV10-3 to TRBJ2-6; D not certain. V was shortened by 3 bases and J by 2 bases, with 5 bases between the two germline ends. Looked up from germline, CDR1 is ENHRY and CDR2 is SYGVKD. This CDR3 is built from 14 residues.

This clonotype has ten or more counts. In nucleotides, the CDR3 is TGTGCCAGCAGCCATGCGTTGGGCACAGATACGCAGTATTTT. Its protein product is CASSHALGTDTQYF. This rearrangement joins TRBV6-1 to TRBJ2-3, with D uncertain. Germline-derived CDR1 and CDR2 are MNHNS and SASEGT. The CDR3 is made up of 14 amino acids. The V end lost 6 bases, the J end lost 1 base, and 11 bases lay between the germline ends.

For the CDR3, the DNA is TGCGCCAGCAGCCGAGCGTCAGGGGGCACCTCCTACGAGCAGTACTTC. Amino acid sequence: CASSRASGGTSYEQYF. The chain joins TRBV4-1 to TRBJ2-7, with TRBD1 matching 8 bases. The length of the CDR3 is 16 residues. Trimming at V came to 4 bases and at J to 0 bases, leaving 8 bases not matched to a gene. CDR1 and CDR2 from the germline V gene are MGHRA and YSYEKL.

This chain joins TRBV15 and TRBJ2-3; TRBD1 might be the D (5 bases). The V end lost 11 bases, the J end lost 11 bases, and 17 bases lay between the germline ends. The CDR3 runs to 11 residues. The germline V gene encodes CDR1 LNHNV and CDR2 YYDKDF (reference sequence). The CDR3, as DNA: TGTGCCCTTCAAGGGGTACGAGGGCAGTATTTT. Its protein product is CALQGVRGQYF.

The chain carries TRBV28 and TRBJ2-7; no firm D call. The germline gives CDR1 MDHEN, CDR2 SYDVKM. V lost 10 bases to trimming and J lost 3 bases, with 10 bases between them. This CDR3 has 11 residues. CDR3 amino acids: CATVYNYEQYF. The CDR3 nucleotides are TGTGCCACCGTCTATAACTACGAGCAGTACTTC.

The chain employs TRBV3-1 and TRBJ2-2, with TRBD1 matching 10 bases. This CDR3 comprises 17 residues. After removal of 2 bases from V and 4 bases from J, the junction contained 7 bases not matched to a gene. Germline V gives CDR1 LGHDT, CDR2 YNNKEL (reference sequence). CDR3 bases: TGTGCCAGCAGCCAATACGCGGGGACAGGGGTCACCGGGGAGCTGTTTTTT. It is translated as CASSQYAGTGVTGELFF.

This clonotype has only a few counts. The rearrangement uses TRBV20-1 and TRBJ2-7, with 13 bases that match TRBD2. The CDR3 is 12 amino acids. With V trimmed by 6 bases and J by 11 bases, 7 bases remained unmatched. The germline V gene encodes CDR1 DFQATT and CDR2 SNEGSKA (reference sequence). The CDR3 DNA reads as TGCAGTGCCAGTGGGACTAGCGGGGCCAAGTACTTC. The encoded protein is CSASGTSGAKYF.

This clonotype was seen a handful of times. The genes are TRBV5-1 and TRBJ1-1, with D hard to call. The CDR3 is 14 amino acids. Looked up from germline, CDR1 is SGHRS and CDR2 is YFSETQ. Trimming took 4 bases from V and 3 from J, leaving 13 bases between them. The CDR3 here is CASSLQWGDTEAFF. The CDR3 DNA reads as TGCGCCAGCAGCCTGCAGTGGGGTGACACTGAAGCTTTCTTT. Drawing the rest from reference TRBV5-1 and TRBJ1-1, the complete variable domain is KAGVTQTPRYLIKTRGQQVTLSCSPISGHRSVSWYQQTPGQGLQFLFEYFSETQRNKGNFPGRFSGRQFSNSRSEMNVSTLELGDSALYLCASSLQWGDTEAFFGQGTRLTVV.

This chain joins TRBV5-1 and TRBJ2-3; 8 bases match TRBD2. The CDR3 totals 15 residues. Germline trimming cut 4 bases from V and 2 bases from J; bases unmatched to any gene: 6. Germline V gives CDR1 SGHRS, CDR2 YFSETQ. Here the CDR3 DNA reads TGCGCCAGCAGCGGTAGCGGGGCGACCACAGATACGCAGTATTTT. It yields the protein CASSGSGATTDTQYF.

Here the CDR3 DNA reads TGTGCCAGCAGAACCGACAGGGCCGGGGAGCTGTTTTTT. Translation: CASRTDRAGELFF. The chain joins TRBV9 to TRBJ2-2, with TRBD1 identical over 7 bases. CDR1 is SGDLS and CDR2 is YYNGEE in the germline V gene. This CDR3 contains 13 residues. V was clipped by 5 bases and J by 6 bases; unmatched bases: 4. Complete variable domain (other parts from reference TRBV9 and TRBJ2-2): DSGVTQTPKHLITATGQRVTLRCSPRSGDLSVYWYQQSLDQGLQFLIQYYNGEERAKGNILERFSAQQFPDLHSELNLSSLELGDSALYFCASRTDRAGELFFGEGSRLTVL.

This clonotype was found a few times. The genes are TRBV4-3 and TRBJ1-6; D gene uncertain. Germline CDR1 reads LGHNA; CDR2 reads YSLEER. V lost 0 bases, J lost 7 bases, and 7 bases lay in between. The length of the CDR3 is 14 residues. CDR3 sequence: CASSQDWANSPLHF. The CDR3 DNA is TGCGCCAGCAGCCAAGATTGGGCGAATTCACCCCTCCACTTT.

V gene TRBV9 combines with J gene TRBJ2-3; 11 nucleotides agree with TRBD2. V shed 3 bases and J 2 bases; nucleotides not matched to a gene: 11. CDR3 length: 18 amino acids. Germline CDR1 is SGDLS and CDR2 is YYNGEE. The CDR3 DNA reads TGTGCCAGCAGCGCCCTGGGGGGGGGACTAGCGGCCACAGATACGCAGTATTTT. Amino acid sequence: CASSALGGGLAATDTQYF.

In its sample, this clonotype was seen a few times. This chain links TRBV20-1 with TRBJ2-5, with 7 bases aligning to TRBD1. Trimming at V came to 5 bases and at J to 7 bases, leaving 16 bases not matched to a gene. Germline V gene data show CDR1 as DFQATT and CDR2 as SNEGSKA (reference sequence). The CDR3 is 15 amino acids. The CDR3 DNA is TGCAGTGCTGCCGACATCGACAGGGACCGAGGGACCCAGTACTTC. This sequence encodes CSAADIDRDRGTQYF.

This clonotype was counted a few times. The chain employs TRBV7-2 and TRBJ2-7; 7 bases match TRBD2. Germline trimming cut 2 bases from V and 4 bases from J; bases unmatched to any gene: 2. The germline V gene has CDR1 SGHTA and CDR2 FQGNSA. This CDR3 region has 13 residues. The CDR3 spells CASSLTSEYEQYF. The CDR3 nucleotides read TGTGCCAGCAGCTTAACTAGCGAGTACGAGCAGTACTTC.

The chain employs TRBV28 and TRBJ2-7; D remains unclear. Trimming left V 9 bases short and J 0 bases short, with 12 bases between. Per germline, CDR1 MDHEN and CDR2 SYDVKM. CDR3 size: 13 residues. CDR3 sequence reads: CASTRVYSYEQYF. The CDR3 DNA sequence: TGTGCCAGTACAAGGGTATACTCCTACGAGCAGTACTTC.

This clonotype was picked up a small number of times. The J gene is TRBJ2-3, the V gene TRBV15, with D tentatively TRBD2 (6 bases). The CDR3 runs 15 residues. Germline V gives CDR1 LNHNV, CDR2 YYDKDF (reference sequence). V dropped 1 base and J dropped 4 bases, with 12 bases sitting between them. CDR3 DNA: TGTGCCACCAGCAGAGCGCCTGGAGGGGCAGATACGCAGTATTTT. Protein: CATSRAPGGADTQYF.

This sequence joins TRBV25-1 and TRBJ1-1, with 8 bases lining up with TRBD1. Germline lookup yields CDR1 MGHDK and CDR2 SYGVNS. CDR3 length equals 16 residues. V lost 2 bases to trimming and J lost 1 base; unmatched junction nucleotides: 6. The CDR3 coding sequence is TGTGCCAGCAGTGAAGGACAGGGAGCGGGGAACACTGAAGCTTTCTTT. Its protein product is CASSEGQGAGNTEAFF.